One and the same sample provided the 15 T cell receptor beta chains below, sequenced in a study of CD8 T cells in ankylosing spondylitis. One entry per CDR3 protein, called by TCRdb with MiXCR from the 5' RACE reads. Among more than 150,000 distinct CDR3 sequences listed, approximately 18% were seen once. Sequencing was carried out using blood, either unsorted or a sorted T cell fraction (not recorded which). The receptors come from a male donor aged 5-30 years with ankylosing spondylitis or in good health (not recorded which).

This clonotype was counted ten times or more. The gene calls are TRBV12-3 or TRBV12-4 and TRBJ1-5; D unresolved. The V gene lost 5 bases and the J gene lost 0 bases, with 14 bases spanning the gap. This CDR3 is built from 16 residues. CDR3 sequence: CASSPAVAYSNQPQHF. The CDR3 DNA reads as TGTGCCAGCAGTCCCGCTGTGGCTTATAGCAATCAGCCCCAGCATTTT.

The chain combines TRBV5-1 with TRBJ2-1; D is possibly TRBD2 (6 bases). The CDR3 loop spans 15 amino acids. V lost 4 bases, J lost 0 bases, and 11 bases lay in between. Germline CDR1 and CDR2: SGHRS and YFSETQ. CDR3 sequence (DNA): TGCGCCAGCAGCCCTCCGGGACTCTCCTACAATGAGCAGTTCTTC. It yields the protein CASSPPGLSYNEQFF.

This CDR3 is CSASNPLAGTDTQYF. The CDR3, as DNA: TGCAGTGCCAGTAACCCGCTAGCGGGAACCGATACGCAGTATTTT. This chain joins TRBV20-1 and TRBJ2-3, with 9 bases aligning to TRBD2. J was trimmed by 6 bases and V by 6 bases; bases with no gene match: 13. The CDR3 runs to 15 residues. Germline V gene data show CDR1 as DFQATT and CDR2 as SNEGSKA (reference sequence).

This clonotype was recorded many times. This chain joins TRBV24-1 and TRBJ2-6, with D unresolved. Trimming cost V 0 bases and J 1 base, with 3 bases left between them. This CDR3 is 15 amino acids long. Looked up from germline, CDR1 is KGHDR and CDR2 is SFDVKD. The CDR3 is CATSDLGSGANVLTF. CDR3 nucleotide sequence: TGTGCCACCAGTGATTTGGGGTCTGGGGCCAACGTCCTGACTTTC.

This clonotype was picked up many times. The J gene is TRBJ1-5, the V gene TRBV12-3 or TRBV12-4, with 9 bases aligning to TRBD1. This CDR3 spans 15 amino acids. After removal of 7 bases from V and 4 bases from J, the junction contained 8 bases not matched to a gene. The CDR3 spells CASTLQGQGNQPQHF. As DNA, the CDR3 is TGTGCCAGCACTCTACAGGGACAGGGAAATCAGCCCCAGCATTTT.

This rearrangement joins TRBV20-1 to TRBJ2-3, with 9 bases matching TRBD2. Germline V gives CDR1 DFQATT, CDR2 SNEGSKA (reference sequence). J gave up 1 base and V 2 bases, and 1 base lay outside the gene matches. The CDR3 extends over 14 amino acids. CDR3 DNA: TGCAGTGCTAGAAGGACTAGCGGCACAGATACGCAGTATTTT. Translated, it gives CSARRTSGTDTQYF.

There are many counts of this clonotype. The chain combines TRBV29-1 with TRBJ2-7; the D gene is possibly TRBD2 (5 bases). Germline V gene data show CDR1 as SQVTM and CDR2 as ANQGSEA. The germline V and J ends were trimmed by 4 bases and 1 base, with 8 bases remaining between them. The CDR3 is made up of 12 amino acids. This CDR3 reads CSVGTGSYEQYF. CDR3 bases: TGCAGCGTTGGGACGGGATCCTACGAGCAGTACTTC.

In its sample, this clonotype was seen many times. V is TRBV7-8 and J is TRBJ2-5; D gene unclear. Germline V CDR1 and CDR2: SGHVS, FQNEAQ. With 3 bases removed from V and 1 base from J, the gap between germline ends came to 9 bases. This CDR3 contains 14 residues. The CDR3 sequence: CASSFRAIQETQYF. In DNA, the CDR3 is TGTGCCAGCAGCTTCCGGGCCATCCAAGAGACCCAGTACTTC.

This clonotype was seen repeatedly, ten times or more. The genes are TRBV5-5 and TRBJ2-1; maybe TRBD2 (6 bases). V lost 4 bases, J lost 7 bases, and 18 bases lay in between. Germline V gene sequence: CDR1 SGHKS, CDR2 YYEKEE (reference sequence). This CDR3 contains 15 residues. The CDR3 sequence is CASSRRVGGMNEQFF. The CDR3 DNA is TGTGCCAGCAGCCGACGTGTTGGGGGGATGAATGAGCAGTTCTTC.

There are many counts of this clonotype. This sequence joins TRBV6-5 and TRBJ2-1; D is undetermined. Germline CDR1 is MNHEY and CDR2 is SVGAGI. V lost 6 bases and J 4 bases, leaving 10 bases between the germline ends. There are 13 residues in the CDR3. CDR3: CASRRPAYNEQFF. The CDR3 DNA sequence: TGTGCCAGCAGACGCCCCGCTTACAATGAGCAGTTCTTC.

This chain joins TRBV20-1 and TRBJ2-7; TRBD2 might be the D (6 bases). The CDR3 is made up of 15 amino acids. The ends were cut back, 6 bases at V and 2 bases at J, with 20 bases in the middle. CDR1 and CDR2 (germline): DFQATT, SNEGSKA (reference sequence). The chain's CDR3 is CSATNPGTGTYEQYF. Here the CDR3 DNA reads TGCAGTGCCACCAACCCCGGGACTGGAACCTACGAGCAGTACTTC.

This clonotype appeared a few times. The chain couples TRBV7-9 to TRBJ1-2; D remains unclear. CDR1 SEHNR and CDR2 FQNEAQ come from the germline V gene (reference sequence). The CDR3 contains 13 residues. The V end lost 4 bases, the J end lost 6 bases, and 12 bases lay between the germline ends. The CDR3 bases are TGTGCCAGCAGCTCGGGAATCAGGCATGGCTACACCTTC. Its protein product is CASSSGIRHGYTF.

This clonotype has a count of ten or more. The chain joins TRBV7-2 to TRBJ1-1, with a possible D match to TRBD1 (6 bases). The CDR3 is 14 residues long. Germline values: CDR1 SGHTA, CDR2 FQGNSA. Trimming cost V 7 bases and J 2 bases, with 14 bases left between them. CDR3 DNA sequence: TGTGCCAGCACTGTAGGGGGAATAAACACTGAAGCTTTCTTT. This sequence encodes CASTVGGINTEAFF.

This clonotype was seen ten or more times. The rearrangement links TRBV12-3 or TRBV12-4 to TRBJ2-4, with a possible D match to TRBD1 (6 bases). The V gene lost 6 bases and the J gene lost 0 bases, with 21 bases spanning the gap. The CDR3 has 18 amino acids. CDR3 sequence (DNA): TGTGCCAGCAGCCGCACTTTAGGACAGCCCGTAGCCAAAAACATTCAGTACTTC. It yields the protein CASSRTLGQPVAKNIQYF.

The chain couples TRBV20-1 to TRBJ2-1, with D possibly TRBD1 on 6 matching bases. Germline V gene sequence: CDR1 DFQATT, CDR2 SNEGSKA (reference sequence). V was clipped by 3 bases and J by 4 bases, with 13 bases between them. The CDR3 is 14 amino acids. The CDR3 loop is CSARDGQFYNEQFF. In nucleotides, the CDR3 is TGCAGTGCTAGGGACGGACAGTTTTACAATGAGCAGTTCTTC.